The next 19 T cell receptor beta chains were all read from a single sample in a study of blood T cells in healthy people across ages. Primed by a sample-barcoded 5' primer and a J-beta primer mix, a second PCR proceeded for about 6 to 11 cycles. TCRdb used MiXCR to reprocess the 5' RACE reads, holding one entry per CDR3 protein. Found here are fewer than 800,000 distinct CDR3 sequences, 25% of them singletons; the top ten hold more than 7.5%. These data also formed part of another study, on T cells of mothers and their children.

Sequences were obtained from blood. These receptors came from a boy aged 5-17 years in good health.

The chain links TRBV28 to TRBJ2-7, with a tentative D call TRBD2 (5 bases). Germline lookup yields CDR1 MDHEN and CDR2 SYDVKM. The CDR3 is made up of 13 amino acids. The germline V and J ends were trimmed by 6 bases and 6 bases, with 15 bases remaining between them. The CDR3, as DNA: TGTGCCAGCAGCCGGGATTCCAAGAGCGAGCAGTACTTC. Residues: CASSRDSKSEQYF.

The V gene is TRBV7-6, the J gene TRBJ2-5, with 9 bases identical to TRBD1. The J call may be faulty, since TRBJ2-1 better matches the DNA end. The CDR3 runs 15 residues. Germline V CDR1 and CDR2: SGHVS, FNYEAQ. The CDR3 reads CASSSDRGGHNEQFF. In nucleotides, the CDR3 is TGTGCCAGCAGCTCGGACAGGGGCGGCCACAATGAGCAGTTCTTC.

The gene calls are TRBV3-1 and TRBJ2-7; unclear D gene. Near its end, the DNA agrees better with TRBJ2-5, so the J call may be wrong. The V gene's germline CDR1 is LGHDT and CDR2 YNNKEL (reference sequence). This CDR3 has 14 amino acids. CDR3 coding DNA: TGTGCCAGCAGCCAAGGCGGATCTGAGGAGACCCAGTACTTC. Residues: CASSQGGSEETQYF.

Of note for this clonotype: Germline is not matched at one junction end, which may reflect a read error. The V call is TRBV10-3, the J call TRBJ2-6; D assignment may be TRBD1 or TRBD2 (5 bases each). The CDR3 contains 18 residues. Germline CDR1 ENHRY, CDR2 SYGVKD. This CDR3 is CAVSESGQTGPGANVLTF. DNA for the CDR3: TGTGCCGTCAGTGAGTCCGGCCAGACGGGGCCTGGGGCCAACGTCCTGACTTTC.

The CDR3 sequence is CASSQVLQNYGYTF. DNA for the CDR3: TGTGCCAGCAGCCAAGTTTTACAGAACTATGGCTACACCTTC. J is TRBJ1-2 and V is TRBV3-1; D unresolved. V was shortened by 1 base and J by 2 bases, with 8 bases between the two germline ends. The CDR3 length is 14 residues. Germline CDR1 is LGHDT and CDR2 is YNNKEL (reference sequence).

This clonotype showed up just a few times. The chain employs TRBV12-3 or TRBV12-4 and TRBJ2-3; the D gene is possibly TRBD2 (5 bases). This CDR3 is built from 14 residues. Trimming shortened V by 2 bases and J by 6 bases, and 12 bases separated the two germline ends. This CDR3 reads CASSLPGEFDTQYF. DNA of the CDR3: TGTGCCAGCAGTTTACCCGGGGAGTTTGATACGCAGTATTTT.

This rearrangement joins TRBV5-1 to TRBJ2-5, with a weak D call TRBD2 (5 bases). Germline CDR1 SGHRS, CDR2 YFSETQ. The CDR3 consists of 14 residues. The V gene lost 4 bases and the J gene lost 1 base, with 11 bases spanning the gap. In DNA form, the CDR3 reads TGCGCCAGCAGCCCTCGGGATCCCCAAGAGACCCAGTACTTC. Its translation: CASSPRDPQETQYF.

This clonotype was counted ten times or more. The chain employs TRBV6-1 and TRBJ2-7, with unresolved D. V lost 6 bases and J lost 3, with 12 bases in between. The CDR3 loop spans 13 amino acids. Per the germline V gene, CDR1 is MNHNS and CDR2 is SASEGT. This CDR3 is CASSVTGGYEQYF. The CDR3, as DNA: TGTGCCAGCAGCGTCACGGGCGGCTACGAGCAGTACTTC.

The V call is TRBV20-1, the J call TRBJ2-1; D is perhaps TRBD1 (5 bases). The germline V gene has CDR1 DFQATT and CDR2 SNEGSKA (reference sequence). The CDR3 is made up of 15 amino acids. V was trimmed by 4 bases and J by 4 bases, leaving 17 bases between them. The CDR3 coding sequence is TGCAGTGCTACGGACGCAGGGTCAGGGTACAATGAGCAGTTCTTC. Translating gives CSATDAGSGYNEQFF.

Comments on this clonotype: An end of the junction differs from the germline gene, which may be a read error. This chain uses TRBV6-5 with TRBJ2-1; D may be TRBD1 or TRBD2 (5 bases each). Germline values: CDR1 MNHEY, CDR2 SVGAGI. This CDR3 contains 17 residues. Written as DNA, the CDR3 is TGTGCCAGCGGTTACTCGCTAGGGACCTTCTCCTACAATGAGCAGTTCTTC. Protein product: CASGYSLGTFSYNEQFF.

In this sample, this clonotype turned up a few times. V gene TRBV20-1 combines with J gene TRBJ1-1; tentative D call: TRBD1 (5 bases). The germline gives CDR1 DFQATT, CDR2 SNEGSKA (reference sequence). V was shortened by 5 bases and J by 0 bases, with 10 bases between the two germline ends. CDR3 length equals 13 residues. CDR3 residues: CSARQGLNTEAFF. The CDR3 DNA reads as TGCAGTGCTCGTCAGGGATTGAACACTGAAGCTTTCTTT.

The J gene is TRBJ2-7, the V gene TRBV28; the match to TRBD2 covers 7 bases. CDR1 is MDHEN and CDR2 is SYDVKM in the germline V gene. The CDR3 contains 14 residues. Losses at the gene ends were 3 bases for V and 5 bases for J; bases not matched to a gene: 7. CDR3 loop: CASSFTGGDDEQYF. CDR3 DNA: TGTGCCAGCAGTTTCACGGGAGGAGACGACGAGCAGTACTTC. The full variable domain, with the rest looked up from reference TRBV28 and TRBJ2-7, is DVKVTQSSRYLVKRTGEKVFLECVQDMDHENMFWYRQDPGLGLRLIYFSYDVKMKEKGDIPEGYSVSREKKERFSLILESASTNQTSMYLCASSFTGGDDEQYFGPGTRLTVT.

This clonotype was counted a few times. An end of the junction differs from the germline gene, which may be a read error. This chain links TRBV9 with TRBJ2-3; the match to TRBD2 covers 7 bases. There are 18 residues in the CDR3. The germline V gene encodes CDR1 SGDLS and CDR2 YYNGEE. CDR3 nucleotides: TGTGCCAGCAGCGTAGCTGAGGGTCGCGGGAGCAAGAGGGAGACCCAGTACTTT. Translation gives CASSVAEGRGSKRETQYF.

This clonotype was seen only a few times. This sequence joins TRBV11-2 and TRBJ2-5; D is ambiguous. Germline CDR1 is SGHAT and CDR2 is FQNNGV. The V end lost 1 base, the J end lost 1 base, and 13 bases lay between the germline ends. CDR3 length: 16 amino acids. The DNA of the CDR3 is TGTGCCAGCAGCTTAGGTAACGGACGCACCCAAGAGACCCAGTACTTC. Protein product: CASSLGNGRTQETQYF.

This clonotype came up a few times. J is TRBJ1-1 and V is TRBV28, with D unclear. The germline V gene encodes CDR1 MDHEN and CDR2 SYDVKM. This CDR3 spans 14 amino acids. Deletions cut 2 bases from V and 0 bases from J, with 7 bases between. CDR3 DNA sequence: TGTGCCAGCAGTTTACCGGACTTGAACACTGAAGCTTTCTTT. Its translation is CASSLPDLNTEAFF. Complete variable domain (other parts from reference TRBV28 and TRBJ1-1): DVKVTQSSRYLVKRTGEKVFLECVQDMDHENMFWYRQDPGLGLRLIYFSYDVKMKEKGDIPEGYSVSREKKERFSLILESASTNQTSMYLCASSLPDLNTEAFFGQGTRLTVV.

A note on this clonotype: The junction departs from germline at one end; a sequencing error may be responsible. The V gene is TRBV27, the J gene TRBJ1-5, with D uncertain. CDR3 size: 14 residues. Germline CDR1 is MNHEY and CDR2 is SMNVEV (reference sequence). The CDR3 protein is CASPEPNSIQPQHF. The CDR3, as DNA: TGTGCCAGCCCCGAGCCTAATAGCATTCAGCCCCAGCATTTT.

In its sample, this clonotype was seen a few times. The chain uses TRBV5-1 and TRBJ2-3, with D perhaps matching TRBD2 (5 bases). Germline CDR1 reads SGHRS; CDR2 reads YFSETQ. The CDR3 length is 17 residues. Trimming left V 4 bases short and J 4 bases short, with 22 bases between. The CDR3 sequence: CASSRKTGSILSDTQYF. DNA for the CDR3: TGCGCCAGCAGCCGCAAGACGGGGTCAATCCTTTCAGATACGCAGTATTTT.

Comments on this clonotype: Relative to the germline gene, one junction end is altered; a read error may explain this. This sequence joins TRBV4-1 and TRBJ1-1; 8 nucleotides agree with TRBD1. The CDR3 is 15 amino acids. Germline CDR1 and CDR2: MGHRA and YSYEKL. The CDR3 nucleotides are TGCGCCAGCAGCAAAGACAGGGGTCCGGACACTGAAGCTTTCTTT. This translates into CASSKDRGPDTEAFF.

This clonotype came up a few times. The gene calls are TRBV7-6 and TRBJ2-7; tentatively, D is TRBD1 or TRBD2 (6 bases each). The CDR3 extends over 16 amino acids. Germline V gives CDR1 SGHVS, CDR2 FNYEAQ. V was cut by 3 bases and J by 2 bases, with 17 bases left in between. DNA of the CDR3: TGTGCCAGCAGCTTCCTTGCCCCGGGGGCGACCTACGAGCAGTACTTC. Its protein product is CASSFLAPGATYEQYF. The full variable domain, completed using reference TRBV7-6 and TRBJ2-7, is GAGVSQSPRYKVTKRGQDVALRCDPISGHVSLYWYRQALGQGPEFLTYFNYEAQQDKSGLPNDRFSAERPEGSISTLTIQRTEQRDSAMYRCASSFLAPGATYEQYFGPGTRLTVT.